This T cell receptor (beta chain) comes out of a study of T cell responses to AZD1222 COVID-19 vaccine. Regarding this clone: Its antigen is unknown.

Study-wide results and caveats: Spike-specific TCR repertoires showed rising breadth and depth after two AZD1222 doses. Donors were largely white British and mainly female; clonal diversity was possibly underestimated. Spike-wide vaccine-associated CD4 TCRs dominated at 160-218 and 743-854.

Germline V lookup: CDR1 MNHEY, CDR2 SVGEGT. Trimming cost V 0 bases and J 0 bases; bases outside gene matches: 4. CDR3 length: 17 residues. Profiled with immunoSEQ multiplex PCR; TCRdb holds only in-frame clones, not every one. The table has approximately 80,000 clones, over 75% seen once. Sequenced here: peripheral blood, sampled 28 days after the second AZD1222 dose. This receptor was taken from an adult who received the AZD1222 COVID-19 vaccine. The V gene is TRBV6-2 or TRBV6-3, the J gene TRBJ2-2; 7 bases are shared with TRBD2. CDR3 sequence reads: CASSYSASGTNTGELFF. CDR3 coding DNA: TGTGCCAGCAGTTACTCAGCTAGCGGAACGAACACCGGGGAGCTGTTTTTT.